This T cell receptor (beta chain) was identified during a study of early T cells in non-severe SARS-CoV-2 infection. TCRdb called the 5' RACE reads again in MiXCR, with one record for every CDR3 protein. The sample holds 25,000 to 30,000 distinct CDR3 sequences, about 5.5% seen once. The CDR3 totals 19 residues. CDR1 is SGHVS and CDR2 is FQNEAQ in the germline V gene. V lost 1 base to trimming and J lost 3 bases, with 19 bases between them. The V gene is TRBV7-8, the J gene TRBJ1-6; D may be TRBD1 (6 bases). The sample comprised whole blood. This TCR was sampled from an adult who was a healthcare worker with PCR-confirmed SARS-CoV-2 infection or an uninfected control (not recorded which). The DNA of the CDR3 is TGTGCCAGCAGCTTAGGTTCGTCGTCAGGGGACCACTATAATTCACCCCTCCACTTT. As protein: CASSLGSSSGDHYNSPLHF. The whole variable domain, filled in from reference TRBV7-8 and TRBJ1-6, reads GAGVSQSPRYKVAKRGQDVALRCDPISGHVSLFWYQQALGQGPEFLTYFQNEAQLDKSGLPSDRFFAERPEGSVSTLKIQRTQQEDSAVYLCASSLGSSSGDHYNSPLHFGNGTRLTVT.